These 27 T cell receptor beta chains were sequenced from one sample in a study of blood T cell repertoires in COVID-19 (dated by TCRdb to about 2020). The library was produced with the immunoSEQ multiplex PCR assay. This immuneACCESS table, as held by TCRdb, lists in-frame sequences with V and J called but not all clones. Of the missing ones, under half trace to an unresolved V gene in checked studies; the others have no known cause. The sample profile shows about 99,000 clones; about 90% of them were found once. The ten most abundant clones make up 3.5% of the sample. Sequences were obtained from peripheral blood. The receptors stem from a woman aged 55-75 years with acute or convalescent COVID-19.

The V call is TRBV11-2, the J call TRBJ2-1; possibly TRBD2 for D (6 bases). Germline CDR1 is SGHAT and CDR2 is FQNNGV. The V end lost 4 bases, the J end lost 2 bases, and 15 bases lay between the germline ends. CDR3 length: 16 amino acids. The CDR3 DNA sequence: TGTGCCAGCAGCTCCGCGCGGGGCCTGACCTACAATGAGCAGTTCTTC. Amino acids: CASSSARGLTYNEQFF.

This chain uses TRBV19 with TRBJ1-2; TRBD1 aligns across 9 bases. The CDR3 consists of 17 residues. Trimming cost V 7 bases and J 2 bases; bases outside gene matches: 14. CDR1 and CDR2 from the germline V gene are LNHDA and SQIVND (reference sequence). The DNA for the CDR3 is TGTGCCAGTACCCCTCGCCTTTGGACAGGGGTAAACTATGGCTACACCTTC. Translation: CASTPRLWTGVNYGYTF.

V usage is TRBV5-1 and J usage is TRBJ2-7, with D possibly being TRBD2 (5 bases). This CDR3 contains 13 residues. CDR1 SGHRS and CDR2 YFSETQ come from the germline V gene. V dropped 4 bases and J dropped 7 bases, with 15 bases sitting between them. Here the CDR3 DNA reads TGCGCCAGCAGCCATTCTAGGAGGCTGGAGCAGTACTTC. It is translated as CASSHSRRLEQYF. Full variable domain (rest looked up from reference TRBV5-1 and TRBJ2-7): KAGVTQTPRYLIKTRGQQVTLSCSPISGHRSVSWYQQTPGQGLQFLFEYFSETQRNKGNFPGRFSGRQFSNSRSEMNVSTLELGDSALYLCASSHSRRLEQYFGPGTRLTVT.

J is TRBJ2-3 and V is TRBV20-1, with D possibly being TRBD1 (5 bases). Germline V gene data show CDR1 as DFQATT and CDR2 as SNEGSKA (reference sequence). The CDR3 spans 11 residues. Trimming left V 3 bases short and J 9 bases short, with 10 bases between. DNA of the CDR3: TGCAGTGCTAGGGCAGCAGGGACGCAGTATTTT. It yields the protein CSARAAGTQYF.

The chain couples TRBV7-9 to TRBJ2-2; 9 bases align to TRBD2. Germline V gives CDR1 SEHNR, CDR2 FQNEAQ (reference sequence). The CDR3 extends over 15 amino acids. The trim removed 1 base at V and 6 bases at J, leaving 3 bases unmatched. CDR3 nucleotide sequence: TGTGCCAGCAGCTTAGACTCTAGCGGGGCCGGGGAGCTGTTTTTT. Its protein product is CASSLDSSGAGELFF.

This clone has a handful of counts. The genes are TRBV13 and TRBJ1-1, with D possibly matching TRBD1 (6 bases). CDR1 is PRHDT, CDR2 FYEKMQ, per germline (reference sequence). This CDR3 is 13 amino acids long. Trimming took off 5 bases at V and 10 bases at J, with 17 bases between the two ends. CDR3 sequence: CASSLRSDSGAFF. DNA for the CDR3: TGTGCCAGCAGCCTACGCTCGGACAGCGGAGCTTTCTTT.

V usage is TRBV12-3 or TRBV12-4 and J usage is TRBJ2-1; the D gene is possibly TRBD2 (6 bases). The CDR3 contains 12 residues. Trimming took off 2 bases at V and 7 bases at J, with 6 bases between the two ends. This CDR3 reads CASSLRGNEQFF. In DNA form, the CDR3 reads TGTGCCAGCAGTTTACGGGGGAATGAGCAGTTCTTC.

This chain links TRBV27 with TRBJ1-2; the match to TRBD1 covers 12 bases. The germline V gene has CDR1 MNHEY and CDR2 SMNVEV (reference sequence). The junction had 4 bases not matched to a gene; V was cut back by 1 base and J by 7 bases. The CDR3 sequence is 15 residues long. The CDR3 DNA sequence: TGTGCCAGCAGTTTATTGGGACAGGGGGCGCTTGGCTACACCTTC. Protein sequence: CASSLLGQGALGYTF.

The rearrangement uses TRBV11-3 and TRBJ1-1; possible D gene TRBD1, 6 bases. The V gene's germline CDR1 is SGHNT and CDR2 YENEEA. This CDR3 is 14 amino acids long. The V and J ends lost 1 base and 0 bases respectively, with 6 bases between them. The CDR3 bases are TGTGCCAGCAGCTTAGGGGGGCTGAACACTGAAGCTTTCTTT. Translating it yields CASSLGGLNTEAFF.

This clone was detected only a few times. The chain recombines TRBV6-5 with TRBJ2-1; the match to TRBD2 covers 9 bases. Trimming cost V 5 bases and J 7 bases; bases outside gene matches: 6. Germline-derived CDR1 and CDR2 are MNHEY and SVGAGI. CDR3 length equals 14 residues. The CDR3 sequence: CASSPTSGLNEQFF. CDR3 coding DNA: TGTGCCAGCAGTCCGACTAGCGGTCTAAATGAGCAGTTCTTC.

This clone was counted a single time. This chain uses TRBV18 with TRBJ1-1, with D perhaps matching TRBD1 (5 bases). Trimming cost V 5 bases and J 4 bases, with 11 bases left between them. The germline V gene has CDR1 KGHSH and CDR2 LQKENI. The length of the CDR3 is 13 residues. CDR3 coding DNA: TGTGCCAGCTCATCAGGGTACGGCACTGAAGCTTTCTTT. Protein: CASSSGYGTEAFF.

Of note for this clone: This same CDR3 is encoded by further DNA sequences in the sample. The rearrangement uses TRBV7-9 and TRBJ2-7, with 14 positions matching TRBD2. Germline CDR1 SEHNR, CDR2 FQNEAQ (reference sequence). CDR3 length: 15 residues. The J segment lost 7 bases and the V segment lost 3 bases, leaving 5 bases of the junction unmatched. CDR3 bases: TGTGCCAGCAGCTTGGGACTAGCGGGAGAGGATGAGCAGTACTTC. Its protein is CASSLGLAGEDEQYF. The full variable domain, with the rest looked up from reference TRBV7-9 and TRBJ2-7, is DTGVSQNPRHKITKRGQNVTFRCDPISEHNRLYWYRQTLGQGPEFLTYFQNEAQLEKSRLLSDRFSAERPKGSFSTLEIQRTEQGDSAMYLCASSLGLAGEDEQYFGPGTRLTVT.

This chain connects TRBV7-9 to TRBJ1-2; D is undetermined. V was cut by 5 bases and J by 0 bases, with 13 bases left in between. Germline V lookup: CDR1 SEHNR, CDR2 FQNEAQ (reference sequence). The CDR3 is made up of 15 amino acids. The CDR3 bases are TGTGCCAGCAGCCGCTCCAGTGGGCCTAACTATGGCTACACCTTC. Encoded protein: CASSRSSGPNYGYTF.

The chain carries TRBV28 and TRBJ1-5; maybe TRBD1 (6 bases). The ends were cut back, 5 bases at V and 11 bases at J, with 13 bases in the middle. The germline V gene has CDR1 MDHEN and CDR2 SYDVKM. The CDR3 has 12 amino acids. The CDR3 spells CASSPGAGAQHF. DNA for the CDR3: TGTGCCAGCAGTCCAGGGGCGGGAGCCCAGCATTTT. The full variable domain, completed using reference TRBV28 and TRBJ1-5, is DVKVTQSSRYLVKRTGEKVFLECVQDMDHENMFWYRQDPGLGLRLIYFSYDVKMKEKGDIPEGYSVSREKKERFSLILESASTNQTSMYLCASSPGAGAQHFGDGTRLSIL.

This clone was observed a handful of times. The rearrangement joins TRBV16 to TRBJ1-1; D is possibly TRBD1 (5 bases). Between the trimmed V and J ends, which lost 0 bases and 0 bases, there was a span of 17 bases. Germline values: CDR1 KGHSY, CDR2 FQNENV. The length of the CDR3 is 18 residues. CDR3 protein: CASSQSPGSLPMNTEAFF. Here the CDR3 DNA reads TGTGCCAGCAGCCAATCCCCAGGGTCCTTACCTATGAACACTGAAGCTTTCTTT.

This clone was observed a few times. J is TRBJ1-1 and V is TRBV9; 11 positions match TRBD1. V lost 4 bases and J lost 4; bases outside the gene matches: 3. The germline V gene encodes CDR1 SGDLS and CDR2 YYNGEE. The CDR3 runs to 14 residues. The CDR3 loop is CASSTGQGGTEAFF. CDR3 sequence (DNA): TGTGCCAGCAGCACGGGACAGGGGGGCACTGAAGCTTTCTTT.

The chain uses TRBV6-6 and TRBJ2-3; TRBD2 matches 11 bases. The junction had 5 bases not matched to a gene; V was cut back by 6 bases and J by 3 bases. The CDR3 covers 15 residues. Germline CDR1 MNHNY, CDR2 SVGAGI (reference sequence). The CDR3 DNA follows: TGTGCCAGCAGGGAACGACTAGCGGGAACAGATACGCAGTATTTT. The encoded protein is CASRERLAGTDTQYF.

The chain combines TRBV6-5 with TRBJ1-1, with D uncertain. In germline, CDR1 is MNHEY, CDR2 SVGAGI. This CDR3 is 14 amino acids long. Trimming took off 8 bases at V and 1 base at J, with 14 bases between the two ends. The CDR3 DNA reads TGTGCCAGCTCTATCAGGATGGCGAACACTGAAGCTTTCTTT. This sequence encodes CASSIRMANTEAFF.

This clone was observed a single time. This chain joins TRBV15 and TRBJ1-2; perhaps TRBD1 as D (5 bases). Trimming left V 2 bases short and J 8 bases short, with 18 bases between. The CDR3 totals 15 residues. Germline V gene sequence: CDR1 LNHNV, CDR2 YYDKDF (reference sequence). The chain's CDR3 is CATSRPAGGEQGYTF. The CDR3 DNA reads as TGTGCCACCAGCAGACCCGCGGGGGGGGAGCAGGGCTACACCTTC.

The chain employs TRBV27 and TRBJ1-2; 7 bases align to TRBD1. J lost 6 bases, V lost 3 bases, and 10 bases had no gene match. The CDR3 is made up of 15 amino acids. The germline CDR1 and CDR2 sequences are MNHEY and SMNVEV (reference sequence). Written as DNA, the CDR3 is TGTGCCAGCAGTTTCTCAACGCAGGGGGAGGATGGCTACACCTTC. Residues: CASSFSTQGEDGYTF.

CDR3 in DNA: TGTGCCAGCAGTGAAACTATGCAAAGGTACGAGCAGTACGTC. Encoded protein: CASSETMQRYEQYV. The chain employs TRBV6-1 and TRBJ2-7, with D unresolved. Per the germline V gene, CDR1 is MNHNS and CDR2 is SASEGT. This CDR3 spans 14 amino acids. Trimming cost V 2 bases and J 4 bases, with 12 bases left between them.

The chain links TRBV27 to TRBJ1-5; TRBD1 matches at 7 bases. The germline V gene has CDR1 MNHEY and CDR2 SMNVEV (reference sequence). After removal of 9 bases from V and 6 bases from J, the junction contained 8 bases not matched to a gene. CDR3 length equals 13 residues. In DNA form, the CDR3 reads TGTGCCAGTAGGACAGGTAGGAGTCAGCCCCAGCATTTT. Amino acid sequence: CASRTGRSQPQHF.

V usage is TRBV9 and J usage is TRBJ2-5; 10 bases agree with TRBD2. The CDR3 sequence is 16 residues long. The germline gives CDR1 SGDLS, CDR2 YYNGEE. Losses at the gene ends were 1 base for V and 2 bases for J; bases not matched to a gene: 5. The CDR3 nucleotides are TGTGCCAGCAGCGTACTGGCTAGCGGGAGTCAAGAGACCCAGTACTTC. The encoded protein is CASSVLASGSQETQYF.

The CDR3 is CASSPEPTSTQYF. For the CDR3, the DNA is TGTGCCAGCAGTCCCGAACCCACCAGTACGCAGTATTTT. This sequence joins TRBV6-5 and TRBJ2-3; D is undetermined. The germline V gene encodes CDR1 MNHEY and CDR2 SVGAGI. V shed 5 bases and J shed 8 bases, with 14 bases lying between them. The CDR3 is 13 amino acids.

The J gene is TRBJ1-1, the V gene TRBV3-1 (or the pseudogene TRBV3-2); 8 bases line up with TRBD1. Germline lookup yields CDR1 LGHDT and CDR2 YNNKEL (reference sequence). The J segment lost 2 bases and the V segment lost 5 bases, leaving 7 bases of the junction unmatched. The CDR3 has 15 residues. The CDR3 is CASSRRTGPNTEAFF. In nucleotides, the CDR3 is TGTGCCAGCAGCAGGAGGACAGGGCCCAACACTGAAGCTTTCTTT.

V usage is TRBV7-2 and J usage is TRBJ1-5; 7 nucleotides align to TRBD1. J gave up 8 bases and V 5 bases, and 9 bases lay outside the gene matches. Germline V gene lookup returns CDR1 SGHTA and CDR2 FQGNSA. This CDR3 is 14 amino acids long. The CDR3 here is CASSQDRAGEPQHF. In DNA form, the CDR3 reads TGTGCCAGCAGCCAAGACAGGGCGGGTGAGCCCCAGCATTTT.

The rearrangement uses TRBV11-1 and TRBJ2-5; TRBD1 might be the D (6 bases). Trimming took 7 bases from V and 1 from J, leaving 19 bases between them. The CDR3 is 16 amino acids. Germline loops: CDR1 SGHAT, CDR2 FQDESV (reference sequence). The CDR3 loop is CASTKQGKGVQETQYF. Written as DNA, the CDR3 is TGTGCCAGCACCAAGCAGGGAAAGGGGGTCCAAGAGACCCAGTACTTC.